Listed below are T cell receptor beta chains from one sample, sequenced in a study of circulating CD8 cells and anti-PD-1 response in melanoma. TCRdb reprocessed the reads with MiXCR, giving one entry per CDR3 protein. Here the sample spans about 670 distinct CDR3 sequences, 7% being singletons. Sequences were derived from CD8+ T cells from PBMCs, sampled at baseline or after one month of anti-PD-1 therapy (not recorded which). All receptors derive from a human donor with melanoma. Both conserved end residues are part of each CDR3. The D gene is left open where the match is weak. The size entry is marked missing in some rows and otherwise reads once, few, many or a size class.

abundance	d_gene	v_gene	j_gene	CDR3aa	CDR3nt
medium-sized	-	TRBV27	TRBJ2-7	CASSLTQGHEQYF	TGTGCCAGCAGTTTAACCCAGGGTCACGAGCAGTACTTC
large	TRBD1	TRBV27	TRBJ1-1	CASSSSGTGDVEAFF	TGTGCCAGCAGTTCTTCCGGGACAGGCGACGTTGAAGCTTTCTTT
large	-	TRBV28	TRBJ2-7	CASSFGTLGDEQYF	TGTGCCAGCAGTTTCGGAACCCTAGGGGACGAGCAGTACTTC
medium-sized	TRBD1	TRBV11-1	TRBJ2-7	CASSLFGDSYEQYF	TGTGCCAGCAGCTTATTCGGGGACAGCTACGAGCAGTACTTC
large	-	TRBV20-1	TRBJ1-6	CSARDGSPLHF	TGCAGTGCTAGAGACGGATCACCCCTCCACTTT
medium-sized	-	TRBV21-1	TRBJ2-2	CASSSRRVPRNTGELFF	TGTGCCAGCAGCAGCCGTCGAGTTCCAAGGAACACCGGGGAGCTGTTTTTT
large	TRBD2	TRBV11-1	TRBJ2-1	CASSRLAAQRDEQFF	TGTGCCAGCAGCAGACTAGCGGCCCAACGGGATGAGCAGTTCTTC
large	-	TRBV27	TRBJ2-1	CASSSNVDNEQFF	TGTGCCAGCAGTTCCAACGTAGACAATGAGCAGTTCTTC
large	-	TRBV3-1	TRBJ1-5	CASSQGRVRQPQHF	TGTGCCAGCAGCCAAGGGAGGGTACGGCAGCCCCAGCATTTT
medium-sized	TRBD2	TRBV20-1	TRBJ2-3	CSAPSGRPDTQYF	TGCAGTGCACCTAGCGGGAGGCCAGATACGCAGTATTTT
medium-sized	-	TRBV19	TRBJ2-7	CASSIVVVSEQYF	TGTGCCAGTAGTATAGTCGTAGTGAGCGAGCAGTACTTC
large	TRBD1	TRBV19	TRBJ2-1	CASSPQGAPNEQFF	TGTGCCAGTAGCCCCCAGGGGGCGCCCAATGAGCAGTTCTTC
few	TRBD2	TRBV27	TRBJ2-1	CASSGLAEQFF	TGTGCCAGCAGTGGACTAGCGGAGCAGTTCTTC
medium-sized	-	TRBV4-3	TRBJ2-2	CASSLGLRGTGELFF	TGCGCCAGCAGCCTCGGACTACGGGGCACCGGGGAGCTGTTTTTT
large	-	TRBV19	TRBJ2-7	CASSSGRGSYEQYF	TGTGCCAGTAGTTCCGGCAGGGGCTCCTACGAGCAGTACTTC
-	-	TRBV2	TRBJ2-1	CASSEASLNEQFF	TGTGCCAGCAGTGAAGCCTCCCTGAATGAGCAGTTCTTC
medium-sized	-	TRBV12-3/TRBV12-4	TRBJ2-5	CASSPRGQNQETQYF	TGTGCCAGCAGTCCCCGCGGACAGAACCAAGAGACCCAGTACTTC
few	-	TRBV19	TRBJ1-5	CASSHQPPGYSNQPQHF	TGTGCCAGTAGTCATCAACCCCCTGGCTATAGCAATCAGCCCCAGCATTTT
large	-	TRBV28	TRBJ2-7	CASSVTQQYF	TGTGCCAGCAGCGTTACCCAGCAGTACTTC
few	-	TRBV6-2/TRBV6-3	TRBJ1-2	CATFGAEHGYTF	TGTGCCACGTTCGGGGCGGAGCATGGCTACACCTTC
-	-	TRBV28	TRBJ2-1	CAFRGGGSLYDEQFF	TGTGCCTTCAGGGGGGGCGGTTCCCTATATGATGAGCAGTTCTTC
large	-	TRBV25-1	TRBJ2-5	CASSEYRWDTQETQYF	TGTGCCAGCAGTGAATATAGGTGGGACACCCAAGAGACCCAGTACTTC
medium-sized	-	TRBV25-1	TRBJ1-5	CASSDSHGNQPQHF	TGTGCCAGCAGTGACAGCCACGGCAATCAGCCCCAGCATTTT
large	TRBD2	TRBV5-6	TRBJ2-3	CASSLSSSGTRTDTQYF	TGTGCCAGCAGCTTGTCGTCTAGCGGGACGCGCACAGATACGCAGTATTTT